The 19 T cell receptor beta chains given below trace back to one sample, sequenced in a study of shared clonotypes between healthy human individuals. TCRdb keeps only in-frame clones here, not all; method: immunoSEQ multiplex PCR. The table has roughly 2.2 million clones, 80% to 95% seen once. Material for sequencing was naive CD4+ T cells from PBMCs. Subset noted: CD45RA+ positively selected. Receptors were obtained from a man aged 18 to 29 in good health. Some clones in this sample may be carry-over from other donors' samples.

Note on this clone: The same CDR3 can be traced to other DNA sequences in this sample. The chain is built from TRBV6-5 and TRBJ1-2, with 7 bases lining up with TRBD1. The CDR3 is 12 residues long. The trim removed 6 bases at V and 4 bases at J, leaving 2 bases unmatched. Germline lookup yields CDR1 MNHEY and CDR2 SVGAGI. CDR3: CASSRDSYGYTF. Written as DNA, the CDR3 is TGTGCCAGCAGCCGGGACAGCTATGGCTACACCTTC.

The chain recombines TRBV7-2 with TRBJ1-1, with 8 bases aligning to TRBD1. Trimming removed 5 bases from V and 4 bases from J; junction bases left unmatched: 6. The CDR3 is 14 residues long. Germline V CDR1 and CDR2: SGHTA, FQGNSA. The CDR3: CASSVTGGSTEAFF. Written as DNA, the CDR3 is TGTGCCAGCAGCGTTACAGGGGGGAGCACTGAAGCTTTCTTT.

The rearrangement uses TRBV7-2 and TRBJ2-7; 8 bases fit TRBD1. The ends lost 5 bases at V and 6 bases at J; junction bases unmatched: 6. The CDR3 sequence is 13 residues long. Germline assignment: CDR1 SGHTA and CDR2 FQGNSA. The chain's CDR3 is CASSPDRGSEQYF. The CDR3 DNA sequence: TGTGCCAGCAGCCCAGACAGGGGAAGCGAGCAGTACTTC.

The V gene is TRBV2, the J gene TRBJ2-7, with 7 bases matching TRBD1. With V trimmed by 5 bases and J by 7 bases, 5 bases remained unmatched. The CDR3 covers 12 residues. Looked up from germline, CDR1 is SNHLY and CDR2 is FYNNEI. This CDR3 is CASSQTGEEQYF. CDR3 in DNA: TGTGCCAGCAGTCAAACAGGGGAGGAGCAGTACTTC.

J is TRBJ1-1 and V is TRBV6-6; D might be TRBD1 (6 bases). CDR3 length: 16 amino acids. Germline CDR1 and CDR2: MNHNY and SVGAGI (reference sequence). V was pared by 7 bases and J by 4 bases, with 22 bases between. The DNA of the CDR3 is TGTGCCAGCACCCCCCTGCAGAACAGGGTGGTCACTGAAGCTTTCTTT. Translating it yields CASTPLQNRVVTEAFF.

V gene TRBV29-1 combines with J gene TRBJ1-2; a possible D gene is TRBD1 (6 bases). The V end was cut by 4 bases, the J end by 4 bases, with 16 bases between. The germline V gene has CDR1 SQVTM and CDR2 ANQGSEA. CDR3 length: 14 amino acids. CDR3 protein: CSVGNRVGAYGYTF. The CDR3 DNA sequence: TGCAGCGTTGGCAACAGGGTGGGTGCCTATGGCTACACCTTC.

This chain connects TRBV7-3 to TRBJ2-1; 10 nucleotides line up with TRBD1. The CDR3 extends over 18 amino acids. V shed 5 bases and J 6 bases; nucleotides not matched to a gene: 16. Germline CDR1 reads SGHTA; CDR2 reads FQGTGA. The CDR3 is CASSRANHWRTGGNEQFF. As DNA, the CDR3 is TGTGCCAGCAGCCGAGCTAATCATTGGCGGACAGGGGGCAATGAGCAGTTCTTC. The entire variable domain, with the rest obtained from reference TRBV7-3 and TRBJ2-1, is as follows: GAGVSQTPSNKVTEKGKYVELRCDPISGHTALYWYRQSLGQGPEFLIYFQGTGAADDSGLPNDRFFAVRPEGSVSTLKIQRTERGDSAVYLCASSRANHWRTGGNEQFFGPGTRLTVL.

This rearrangement joins TRBV25-1 to TRBJ2-5; 12 bases match TRBD2. The CDR3 totals 16 residues. V gave up 1 base and J gave up 5 bases; unmatched junction bases: 5. Germline loops: CDR1 MGHDK, CDR2 SYGVNS. CDR3 DNA sequence: TGTGCCAGCAGTGAATTGACTAGCGGGAGTGAGGAGACCCAGTACTTC. Translated, it gives CASSELTSGSEETQYF.

This rearrangement joins TRBV28 to TRBJ2-3; D might be TRBD1 (5 bases). V gave up 3 bases and J gave up 3 bases, with 10 bases separating them. This CDR3 is built from 14 residues. Looked up from germline, CDR1 is MDHEN and CDR2 is SYDVKM. CDR3 nucleotides: TGTGCCAGCAGTTTCCGCAAGGGGACAGATACGCAGTATTTT. Residues: CASSFRKGTDTQYF.

Comments on this clone: This CDR3 is also generated by other DNA sequences in the sample. The chain has TRBV5-1 and TRBJ2-3, with a tentative D call TRBD2 (5 bases). From germline, CDR1 is SGHRS and CDR2 YFSETQ. The CDR3 covers 14 residues. The germline V and J ends were trimmed by 0 bases and 3 bases, with 8 bases remaining between them. CDR3: CASSLVAGTDTQYF. In nucleotides, the CDR3 is TGCGCCAGCAGCTTGGTTGCGGGTACAGATACGCAGTATTTT.

To note about this clone: The same CDR3 also results from other DNA sequences found in this sample. The V gene is TRBV2, the J gene TRBJ2-3, with 11 bases aligning to TRBD2. The V segment lost 6 bases and the J segment 0 bases; nucleotides outside the gene matches: 2. This CDR3 contains 15 residues. Germline CDR1 reads SNHLY; CDR2 reads FYNNEI. CDR3 in DNA: TGTGCCAGCAGCCGGACTAGCGGGAGCACAGATACGCAGTATTTT. Translation: CASSRTSGSTDTQYF.

This chain's CDR3 is CASSSYRSEQFF. The DNA for the CDR3 is TGTGCCAGCAGTTCTTACCGCAGTGAGCAGTTCTTC. The chain links TRBV28 to TRBJ2-1; D remains ambiguous. The ends were cut back, 4 bases at V and 9 bases at J, with 10 bases in the middle. Germline CDR1 MDHEN, CDR2 SYDVKM. CDR3 size: 12 residues.

CDR3 amino acids: CASSPGEANEKLFF. The DNA of the CDR3 is TGTGCCAGCTCACCAGGGGAGGCTAATGAAAAACTGTTTTTT. This rearrangement joins TRBV18 to TRBJ1-4, with D unclear. Germline V gene lookup returns CDR1 KGHSH and CDR2 LQKENI. Trimming pared 2 bases from V and 3 bases from J, leaving 7 bases between. This CDR3 has 14 amino acids.

The J gene is TRBJ1-2, the V gene TRBV5-1, with TRBD1 matching 8 bases. The CDR3 is made up of 15 amino acids. Germline-derived CDR1 and CDR2 are SGHRS and YFSETQ. V shed 3 bases, J shed 5 bases, and the junction held 9 bases outside the gene matches. In nucleotides, the CDR3 is TGCGCCAGCAGCTCGGGCTCGACAGGGGATTATGGCTACACCTTC. It is translated as CASSSGSTGDYGYTF.

V is TRBV19 and J is TRBJ2-7; tentatively, D is TRBD1 or TRBD2 (5 bases each). This CDR3 is built from 11 residues. Germline V gives CDR1 LNHDA, CDR2 SQIVND (reference sequence). With 9 bases removed from V and 6 bases from J, the gap between germline ends came to 12 bases. The CDR3 DNA is TGTGCCAGAGAGGGGTCCGGCGAGCAGTACTTC. It translates to CAREGSGEQYF.

J is TRBJ1-5 and V is TRBV7-2, with TRBD1 identical over 7 bases. The trim removed 5 bases at V and 13 bases at J, leaving 8 bases unmatched. Germline-derived CDR1 and CDR2 are SGHTA and FQGNSA. This CDR3 is 12 amino acids long. CDR3 loop: CASSPPGQTQHF. The DNA for the CDR3 is TGTGCCAGCAGCCCGCCGGGACAGACGCAGCATTTT.

The chain uses TRBV7-9 and TRBJ1-2; D perhaps matches TRBD1 (5 bases). V was clipped by 0 bases and J by 8 bases, with 16 bases between them. CDR1 is SEHNR, CDR2 FQNEAQ, per germline (reference sequence). The CDR3 runs 15 residues. CDR3 protein: CASSLAGTSPGGYTF. In DNA, the CDR3 is TGTGCCAGCAGCTTAGCCGGGACCTCTCCGGGAGGCTACACCTTC.

The chain combines TRBV19 with TRBJ2-7; no definite D call. Trimming stripped 1 base from V and 3 bases from J, with 7 bases between. Germline V gives CDR1 LNHDA, CDR2 SQIVND (reference sequence). The CDR3 spans 13 residues. CDR3 bases: TGTGCCAGTAGTATAGTATCGGGCTACGAGCAGTACTTC. Its protein is CASSIVSGYEQYF.

In its sample, this clone was seen once. The chain employs TRBV5-1 and TRBJ2-7, with D tentatively TRBD2 (6 bases). Trimming removed 0 bases at V and 3 bases at J, with 13 bases between. CDR1 is SGHRS, CDR2 YFSETQ, per germline. The CDR3 covers 15 residues. This chain's CDR3 is CASSLDARGDYEQYF. For the CDR3, the DNA is TGCGCCAGCAGCTTGGATGCCCGCGGGGACTACGAGCAGTACTTC.